Listed below are T cell receptor beta chains from one sample, sequenced in a study of T cells in Graves' hyperthyroidism and ophthalmopathy. TCRdb redid the calling of the multiplex PCR reads with MiXCR, one entry per CDR3 protein. This sample has 300,000 to 350,000 distinct CDR3 sequences, with about 20% found just once. Sequencing was done on a sample of blood. The receptors derive from a woman between 45 and 60 years old with Graves' hyperthyroidism. CDR3s include the opening cysteine and the closing phenylalanine or tryptophan. D genes are given only for firm matches. Some rows mark clone size as missing; the rest say once, few, many or name a class of expanded clone.

d_gene: TRBD2; v_gene: TRBV12-3/TRBV12-4; abundance: many; j_gene: TRBJ2-5; CDR3nt: TGTGCCAGCAGCAGAGGTAGCGGGGGGGCAGAGACCCAGTACTTC; CDR3aa: CASSRGSGGAETQYF
d_gene: TRBD1; v_gene: TRBV20-1; abundance: few; j_gene: TRBJ1-1; CDR3nt: TGCAGTGCTAGAGATCCGGGACAGGCCATGAACACTGAAGCTTTCTTT; CDR3aa: CSARDPGQAMNTEAFF
d_gene: -; v_gene: TRBV5-1; abundance: many; j_gene: TRBJ1-1; CDR3nt: TGCGCCAGCAGCTTTTTACAGCTGAACACTGAAGCTTTCTTT; CDR3aa: CASSFLQLNTEAFF
d_gene: TRBD2; v_gene: TRBV11-1; abundance: many; j_gene: TRBJ2-3; CDR3nt: TGTGCCAGCAGCTTAAATTTCGGCGGGGGGGCCACAGATACGCAGTATTTT; CDR3aa: CASSLNFGGGATDTQYF
d_gene: TRBD1; v_gene: TRBV5-1; abundance: many; j_gene: TRBJ2-3; CDR3nt: TGCGCCAGCATGACAGGGTATGCAGATACGCAGTATTTT; CDR3aa: CASMTGYADTQYF
d_gene: TRBD2; v_gene: TRBV7-9; abundance: few; j_gene: TRBJ2-1; CDR3nt: TGTGCCAGCAGCTTAGCGGGACTAGCGGGCTTCTACAATGAGCAGTTCTTC; CDR3aa: CASSLAGLAGFYNEQFF
d_gene: -; v_gene: TRBV25-1; abundance: -; j_gene: TRBJ1-6; CDR3nt: TGTGCCAGCAGAGGGGCGGGGGGCATCAAAAATTCACCCCTCCACTTT; CDR3aa: CASRGAGGIKNSPLHF
d_gene: -; v_gene: TRBV2; abundance: many; j_gene: TRBJ2-1; CDR3nt: TGTGCCAGCAGTGCGACAGGGAGGTTTGTTTCCTACAATGAGCAGTTCTTC; CDR3aa: CASSATGRFVSYNEQFF
d_gene: TRBD2; v_gene: TRBV19; abundance: -; j_gene: TRBJ2-4; CDR3nt: TGTGCCAGTAGTATAGTGGGCGGGAGTACCAAAAACATTCAGTACTTC; CDR3aa: CASSIVGGSTKNIQYF
d_gene: -; v_gene: TRBV3-1; abundance: many; j_gene: TRBJ2-6; CDR3nt: TGTGCCAGCAGCCACGACCACTCTGGGGCCAACGTCCTGACTTTC; CDR3aa: CASSHDHSGANVLTF
d_gene: TRBD2; v_gene: TRBV27; abundance: many; j_gene: TRBJ2-3; CDR3nt: TGTGCCAGCACCAAAGGACTAGCCGGAACAGATACGCAGTATTTT; CDR3aa: CASTKGLAGTDTQYF
d_gene: -; v_gene: TRBV4-1; abundance: -; j_gene: TRBJ2-1; CDR3nt: TGCGCCAGCAGCCACCCGCCACGGCGCTTCAATGAGCAGTTCTTC; CDR3aa: CASSHPPRRFNEQFF
d_gene: -; v_gene: TRBV20-1; abundance: -; j_gene: TRBJ2-5; CDR3nt: TGCAGTGCTAGAGGGTGGCGGGAAGGGGAGACCCAGTACTTC; CDR3aa: CSARGWREGETQYF
d_gene: TRBD1; v_gene: TRBV6-1; abundance: -; j_gene: TRBJ1-2; CDR3nt: TGTGCCAGCAGGGCCGGGACAGGGAACTATGGCTACACCTTC; CDR3aa: CASRAGTGNYGYTF
d_gene: -; v_gene: TRBV6-5; abundance: -; j_gene: TRBJ2-2; CDR3nt: TGTGCCAGCAGTTACTCTTCGGGGAGCGGGGAGCTGTTTTTT; CDR3aa: CASSYSSGSGELFF
d_gene: TRBD1; v_gene: TRBV7-9; abundance: few; j_gene: TRBJ2-7; CDR3nt: TGTGCCAGCAGCCCCGGACAGGGGGAACGCGAGCAGTACTTC; CDR3aa: CASSPGQGEREQYF
d_gene: -; v_gene: TRBV5-5; abundance: once; j_gene: TRBJ1-5; CDR3nt: TGTGCCAGCAGCGGGGGGGTTGGGGATCAGCCCCAGCATTTT; CDR3aa: CASSGGVGDQPQHF
d_gene: TRBD1; v_gene: TRBV7-8; abundance: many; j_gene: TRBJ2-1; CDR3nt: TGTGCCAGCAGCTACCGCAGGGGGCCCTACAATGAGCAGTTCTTC; CDR3aa: CASSYRRGPYNEQFF
d_gene: -; v_gene: TRBV18; abundance: many; j_gene: TRBJ2-3; CDR3nt: TGTGCCAGCTCACCACCGCCAGGCACAGATACGCAGTATTTT; CDR3aa: CASSPPPGTDTQYF
d_gene: TRBD1; v_gene: TRBV6-1; abundance: few; j_gene: TRBJ1-6; CDR3nt: TGTGCCAGCAGTGCGTCCCGGGACAGCTCCTATAATTCACCCCTCCACTTT; CDR3aa: CASSASRDSSYNSPLHF
d_gene: TRBD1; v_gene: TRBV28; abundance: -; j_gene: TRBJ1-6; CDR3nt: TGTGCCAGCAGTCCTCGACAGGGGGGAGCGAATTCACCCCTCCACTTT; CDR3aa: CASSPRQGGANSPLHF
d_gene: -; v_gene: TRBV27; abundance: -; j_gene: TRBJ1-2; CDR3nt: TGTGCCAGCAGCCCTTACAGGGATTGGAGTGGCTACACCTTC; CDR3aa: CASSPYRDWSGYTF
d_gene: -; v_gene: TRBV28; abundance: few; j_gene: TRBJ2-5; CDR3nt: TGTGCCAGCAGCCCCCCCAGCGGGCAGGATCAAGAGACCCAGTACTTC; CDR3aa: CASSPPSGQDQETQYF
d_gene: TRBD2; v_gene: TRBV9; abundance: few; j_gene: TRBJ2-1; CDR3nt: TGTGCCAGCAGCGTGACTAGCGGGTCACAGTCCTACAATGAGCAGTTCTTC; CDR3aa: CASSVTSGSQSYNEQFF
d_gene: -; v_gene: TRBV12-5; abundance: few; j_gene: TRBJ1-5; CDR3nt: TGTGCTAGTGGTTTGGGACAGGGCAATCAGCCCCAGCATTTT; CDR3aa: CASGLGQGNQPQHF
d_gene: -; v_gene: TRBV6-5; abundance: few; j_gene: TRBJ2-7; CDR3nt: TGTGCCAGCAGTTACTCGAGGGTAGGCGAGCAGTACTTC; CDR3aa: CASSYSRVGEQYF
d_gene: TRBD2; v_gene: TRBV6-1; abundance: -; j_gene: TRBJ2-1; CDR3nt: TGTGCCAGCAACTCCGGGACTAGCGCACACAATGAGCAGTTCTTC; CDR3aa: CASNSGTSAHNEQFF
d_gene: TRBD1; v_gene: TRBV4-2; abundance: -; j_gene: TRBJ2-5; CDR3nt: TGTGCCAGCAGCCCCCGACCGGGACAGGGGAAAGAGACCCAGTACTTC; CDR3aa: CASSPRPGQGKETQYF
d_gene: TRBD2; v_gene: TRBV5-1; abundance: many; j_gene: TRBJ2-3; CDR3nt: TGCGCCAGCAGCTTGGTCCCGGGGAGCGGGAGTGGCCCAGATACGCAGTATTTT; CDR3aa: CASSLVPGSGSGPDTQYF
d_gene: -; v_gene: TRBV7-2; abundance: few; j_gene: TRBJ1-2; CDR3nt: TGTGCCAGCAGCTTAGCGCTCTCGCAGGGGAGGGATGGCTACACCTTC; CDR3aa: CASSLALSQGRDGYTF
d_gene: -; v_gene: TRBV12-3/TRBV12-4; abundance: -; j_gene: TRBJ2-5; CDR3nt: TGTGCCAGCAGTTTGTCAGGGGTGGTCAATTTGTTCCAAGAGACCCAGTACTTC; CDR3aa: CASSLSGVVNLFQETQYF
d_gene: TRBD2; v_gene: TRBV6-1; abundance: few; j_gene: TRBJ2-3; CDR3nt: TGTGCCAGCCCCGAAGGGGGGACTAGCGCCGAGGGCACAGATACGCAGTATTTT; CDR3aa: CASPEGGTSAEGTDTQYF
d_gene: TRBD2; v_gene: TRBV4-1; abundance: -; j_gene: TRBJ2-3; CDR3nt: TGCGCCAGCAGCCAAGATCCGAGGACTAGCGGGAACACAGATACGCAGTATTTT; CDR3aa: CASSQDPRTSGNTDTQYF
d_gene: TRBD2; v_gene: TRBV5-1; abundance: -; j_gene: TRBJ2-3; CDR3nt: TGCGCCAGCATGGGACCACTAGCGGGCACAGATACGCAGTATTTT; CDR3aa: CASMGPLAGTDTQYF
d_gene: TRBD2; v_gene: TRBV7-3; abundance: -; j_gene: TRBJ2-5; CDR3nt: TGTGCCAGCAGCTTAGGACTAGCGGGGGGTCGGGAGACCCAGTACTTC; CDR3aa: CASSLGLAGGRETQYF
d_gene: TRBD1; v_gene: TRBV14; abundance: -; j_gene: TRBJ2-1; CDR3nt: TGTGCCAGCAGTTCCGGGACAGGGTTCTATGAGCAGTTCTTC; CDR3aa: CASSSGTGFYEQFF
d_gene: TRBD1; v_gene: TRBV30; abundance: few; j_gene: TRBJ1-1; CDR3nt: TGTGCCTGGAGGACAGGGCTGGGAGCTTTCTTT; CDR3aa: CAWRTGLGAFF
d_gene: TRBD1; v_gene: TRBV28; abundance: many; j_gene: TRBJ2-7; CDR3nt: TGTGCCAGCAGTCACGACAGGGGGTTCGAGCAGTACTTC; CDR3aa: CASSHDRGFEQYF
d_gene: -; v_gene: TRBV12-3/TRBV12-4; abundance: few; j_gene: TRBJ1-2; CDR3nt: TGTGCCAGCAGCAAGGGTCCGGACTATGGCTACACCTTC; CDR3aa: CASSKGPDYGYTF
d_gene: -; v_gene: TRBV5-1; abundance: many; j_gene: TRBJ2-5; CDR3nt: TGCGCCAGCAGCTTGGACAGCTCGGAGACCCAGTACTTC; CDR3aa: CASSLDSSETQYF
d_gene: TRBD1; v_gene: TRBV24-1; abundance: -; j_gene: TRBJ2-1; CDR3nt: TGTGCCACCAGTGAGGGGGACAGGGTCTACAATGAGCAGTTCTTC; CDR3aa: CATSEGDRVYNEQFF
d_gene: TRBD2; v_gene: TRBV2; abundance: few; j_gene: TRBJ2-7; CDR3nt: TGTGCCAGCAGTGAAGGGGGTCTAGCGGGTGCCCCCTACGAGCAGTACTTC; CDR3aa: CASSEGGLAGAPYEQYF